Following are 19 T cell receptor beta chains from one sample sequenced in a study of blood T cell repertoires in COVID-19. Generated by immunoSEQ multiplex PCR, the TCRdb table keeps only in-frame clones and is missing some. The repertoire holds 200,000 to 300,000 clones, with around 80% as singletons. Sequencing was performed on peripheral blood. These receptors originate from a man between 60 and 75 years old with acute or convalescent COVID-19.

This clone has only a few counts. This chain connects TRBV29-1 to TRBJ2-1, with TRBD1 matching 7 bases. The germline gives CDR1 SQVTM, CDR2 ANQGSEA. After removal of 8 bases from V and 7 bases from J, the junction contained 8 bases not matched to a gene. The CDR3 is 12 amino acids. The DNA for the CDR3 is TGCAGCATAGACAGGGCGACGAATGAGCAGTTCTTC. This codes for CSIDRATNEQFF.

This chain uses TRBV14 with TRBJ2-7; D remains ambiguous. Deletions cut 0 bases from V and 7 bases from J, with 10 bases between. Germline CDR1 SGHDN, CDR2 FVKESK. The CDR3 spans 13 residues. This chain's CDR3 is CASSQDLGLEQYF. In DNA, the CDR3 is TGTGCCAGCAGCCAAGATCTCGGGTTGGAGCAGTACTTC.

This chain joins TRBV5-4 and TRBJ1-2; D might be TRBD1 (5 bases). CDR3 size: 16 residues. The V end lost 6 bases, the J end lost 6 bases, and 24 bases lay between the germline ends. Germline CDR1 is SGHNT and CDR2 is YYREEE (reference sequence). Here the CDR3 reads CASNSNPMTVGDGYTF. The DNA of the CDR3 is TGTGCCAGCAACTCGAACCCAATGACAGTAGGGGATGGCTACACCTTC.

The chain has TRBV7-3 and TRBJ1-2, with TRBD1 matching over 7 bases. The CDR3 covers 15 residues. CDR1 and CDR2 from the germline V gene are SGHTA and FQGTGA. With 5 bases clipped from V and 6 bases from J, the junction kept 12 bases outside the gene matches. For the CDR3, the DNA is TGTGCCAGCAGCCCCGACGGGCAGGGGGTGGATGGCTACACCTTC. Its protein product is CASSPDGQGVDGYTF.

The rearrangement links TRBV7-2 to TRBJ1-2, with D unresolved. The CDR3 is made up of 13 amino acids. V gave up 5 bases and J gave up 0 bases, with 7 bases separating them. Germline-derived CDR1 and CDR2 are SGHTA and FQGNSA. The CDR3 here is CASSRGANYGYTF. CDR3 coding DNA: TGTGCCAGCAGCCGGGGAGCTAACTATGGCTACACCTTC.

The gene calls are TRBV20-1 and TRBJ1-1; D perhaps matches TRBD1 (6 bases). The CDR3 sequence is 11 residues long. V lost 4 bases and J 8 bases, leaving 11 bases between the germline ends. The germline V gene encodes CDR1 DFQATT and CDR2 SNEGSKA (reference sequence). CDR3 residues: CSATGGVEAFF. As DNA, the CDR3 is TGCAGTGCTACGGGGGGCGTCGAAGCTTTCTTT.

The chain carries TRBV4-1 and TRBJ1-1; 8 nucleotides match TRBD1. J gave up 6 bases and V 4 bases, and 7 bases lay outside the gene matches. This CDR3 is built from 14 residues. Germline CDR1 MGHRA, CDR2 YSYEKL. CDR3 residues: CASSRVQGDPEAFF. In DNA form, the CDR3 reads TGCGCCAGCAGCCGAGTACAGGGGGACCCTGAAGCTTTCTTT.

This clone was counted between two and nine times. V and J are TRBV10-1 and TRBJ2-7, with TRBD2 matching 8 bases. CDR3 length: 14 amino acids. Trimming cost V 10 bases and J 7 bases; bases outside gene matches: 15. Germline lookup yields CDR1 WNHNN and CDR2 SYGVQD (reference sequence). CDR3 DNA sequence: TGCGCCAACTTCCGGTGGCGGGAGGTGGGGGAGCAGTACTTC. It yields the protein CANFRWREVGEQYF.

This chain uses TRBV19 with TRBJ1-6; no clear D. The CDR3 contains 15 residues. Trimming removed 3 bases at V and 4 bases at J, with 10 bases between. The V gene's germline CDR1 is LNHDA and CDR2 SQIVND (reference sequence). The CDR3 reads CASSIPGLYNSPLHF. In nucleotides, the CDR3 is TGTGCCAGTAGTATTCCGGGTCTATATAATTCACCCCTCCACTTT.

The J gene is TRBJ2-2, the V gene TRBV19; D gene unclear. Germline-derived CDR1 and CDR2 are LNHDA and SQIVND (reference sequence). The CDR3 loop spans 14 amino acids. V lost 2 bases, J lost 2 bases, and 6 bases lay in between. CDR3 in amino acids: CASSIPRNTGELFF. The CDR3 DNA is TGTGCCAGTAGTATACCCAGAAACACCGGGGAGCTGTTTTTT.

This clone was recorded a few times. CDR3 bases: TGTGCTAGTGGTACAGGTAGCGGGAGCTTTGAGCAGTTCTTC. Protein product: CASGTGSGSFEQFF. The chain has TRBV12-5 and TRBJ2-1, with TRBD2 matching 9 bases. Trimming took 5 bases from V and 9 from J; bases not matched to a gene: 8. Germline CDR1 LGHNT, CDR2 FRNRAP. The CDR3 is 14 amino acids. The full variable domain, its missing parts supplied by reference TRBV12-5 and TRBJ2-1, is DARVTQTPRHKVTEMGQEVTMRCQPILGHNTVFWYRQTMMQGLELLAYFRNRAPLDDSGMPKDRFSAEMPDATLATLKIQPSEPRDSAVYFCASGTGSGSFEQFFGPGTRLTVL.

The J gene is TRBJ1-1, the V gene TRBV19; the D is unclear. Germline-derived CDR1 and CDR2 are LNHDA and SQIVND (reference sequence). V was pared by 3 bases and J by 7 bases, with 9 bases between. The CDR3 loop spans 12 amino acids. The DNA of the CDR3 is TGTGCCAGTAGTATCCCCAGTTATGAAGCTTTCTTT. Residues: CASSIPSYEAFF. The full variable domain, its missing parts supplied by reference TRBV19 and TRBJ1-1, is DGGITQSPKYLFRKEGQNVTLSCEQNLNHDAMYWYRQDPGQGLRLIYYSQIVNDFQKGDIAEGYSVSREKKESFPLTVTSAQKNPTAFYLCASSIPSYEAFFGQGTRLTVV.

The genes are TRBV2 and TRBJ1-4; 10 bases line up with TRBD1. Germline V gene data show CDR1 as SNHLY and CDR2 as FYNNEI. Germline trimming cut 6 bases from V and 0 bases from J; bases unmatched to any gene: 4. The CDR3 consists of 16 residues. The CDR3 DNA is TGTGCCAGCAGCGAGACAGGGGGCGCAACTAATGAAAAACTGTTTTTT. Its translation: CASSETGGATNEKLFF.

V usage is TRBV18 and J usage is TRBJ2-1; a weak D match, TRBD1 (5 bases). Germline V lookup: CDR1 KGHSH, CDR2 LQKENI. This CDR3 is built from 18 residues. Trimming cost V 2 bases and J 2 bases, with 19 bases left between them. CDR3 coding DNA: TGTGCCAGCTCACCAAAAGGGGATGCAGGGTCGCCCTACAATGAGCAGTTCTTC. As protein: CASSPKGDAGSPYNEQFF.

Comments on this clone: The sample carries other DNA sequences with the same CDR3. This rearrangement joins TRBV6-5 to TRBJ2-2; 9 nucleotides align to TRBD2. CDR1 MNHEY and CDR2 SVGAGI come from the germline V gene. This CDR3 is 16 amino acids long. V gave up 3 bases and J gave up 4 bases; unmatched junction bases: 6. The CDR3 region is CASSYSGLAGTGELFF. DNA of the CDR3: TGTGCCAGCAGTTATTCGGGACTAGCAGGCACCGGGGAGCTGTTTTTT.

This clone was recorded a few times. The V and J genes are TRBV2 and TRBJ2-5; TRBD1 might be the D (7 bases). V gave up 1 base and J gave up 4 bases, with 16 bases separating them. Per the germline V gene, CDR1 is SNHLY and CDR2 is FYNNEI. The CDR3 loop spans 16 amino acids. The DNA of the CDR3 is TGTGCCAGCAGTGAAGAAGGGGCGCAGGGGGGAGAGACCCAGTACTTC. Translation gives CASSEEGAQGGETQYF.

The sample holds one count of this clone. This chain connects TRBV4-1 to TRBJ2-5; 7 nucleotides align to TRBD2. Germline assignment: CDR1 MGHRA and CDR2 YSYEKL. V lost 8 bases, J lost 2 bases, and 8 bases stayed unmatched. This CDR3 is 14 amino acids long. The CDR3 DNA is TGCGCCAGCGCTAGCGGAGGAGTTCAAGAGACCCAGTACTTC. The encoded protein is CASASGGVQETQYF.

The V gene is TRBV3-1 (or the pseudogene TRBV3-2), the J gene TRBJ1-1; possibly TRBD1 for D (6 bases). CDR3 length equals 13 residues. V was pared by 4 bases and J by 2 bases, with 8 bases between. Per the germline V gene, CDR1 is LGHDT and CDR2 is YNNKEL (reference sequence). The CDR3: CASSLGHNTEAFF. CDR3 DNA: TGTGCCAGCAGCCTGGGACACAACACTGAAGCTTTCTTT.

This clone was observed a single time. The chain has TRBV21-1 and TRBJ2-5; the D call TRBD1 from the table was never checked on the DNA. TRBV21-1 represents a pseudogene. This CDR3 has 14 amino acids. The CDR3 spells CASSKADTEETQYF. The CDR3 DNA is TGTGCCAGCAGCAAAGCGGATACAGAGGAGACCCAGTACTTC.